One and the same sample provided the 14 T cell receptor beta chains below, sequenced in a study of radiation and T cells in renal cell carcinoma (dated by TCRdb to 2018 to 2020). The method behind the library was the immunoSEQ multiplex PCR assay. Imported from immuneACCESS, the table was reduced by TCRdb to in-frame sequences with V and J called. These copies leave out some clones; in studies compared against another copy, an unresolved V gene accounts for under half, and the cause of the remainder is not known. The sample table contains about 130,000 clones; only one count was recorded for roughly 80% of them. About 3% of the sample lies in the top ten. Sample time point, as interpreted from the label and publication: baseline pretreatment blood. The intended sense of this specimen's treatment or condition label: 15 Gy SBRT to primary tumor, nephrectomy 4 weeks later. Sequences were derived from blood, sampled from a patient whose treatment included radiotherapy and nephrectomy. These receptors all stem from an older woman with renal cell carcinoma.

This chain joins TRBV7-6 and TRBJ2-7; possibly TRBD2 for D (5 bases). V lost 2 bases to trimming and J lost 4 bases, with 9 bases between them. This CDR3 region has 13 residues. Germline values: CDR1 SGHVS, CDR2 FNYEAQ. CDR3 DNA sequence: TGTGCCAGCAGCTTATATCGGGGATACGAGCAGTACTTC. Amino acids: CASSLYRGYEQYF.

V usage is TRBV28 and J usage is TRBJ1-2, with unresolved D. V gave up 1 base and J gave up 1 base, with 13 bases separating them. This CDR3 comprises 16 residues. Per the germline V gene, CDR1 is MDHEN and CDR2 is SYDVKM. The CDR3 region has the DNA TGTGCCAGCAGTTTATTTTTTCGAGAGAGTAACTATGGCTACACCTTC. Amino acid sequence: CASSLFFRESNYGYTF.

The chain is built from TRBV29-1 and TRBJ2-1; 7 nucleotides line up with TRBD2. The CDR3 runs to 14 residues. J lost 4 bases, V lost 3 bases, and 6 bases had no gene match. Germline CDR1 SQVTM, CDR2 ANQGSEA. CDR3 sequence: CSVDPTSRYNEQFF. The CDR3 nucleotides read TGCAGCGTTGATCCGACTAGCAGATACAATGAGCAGTTCTTC.

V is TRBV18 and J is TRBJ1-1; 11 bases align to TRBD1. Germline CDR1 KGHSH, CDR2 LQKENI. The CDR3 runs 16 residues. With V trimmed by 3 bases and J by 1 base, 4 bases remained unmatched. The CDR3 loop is CASSPGTGGRNTEAFF. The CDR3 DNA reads TGTGCCAGCTCACCGGGGACAGGGGGGAGGAACACTGAAGCTTTCTTT.

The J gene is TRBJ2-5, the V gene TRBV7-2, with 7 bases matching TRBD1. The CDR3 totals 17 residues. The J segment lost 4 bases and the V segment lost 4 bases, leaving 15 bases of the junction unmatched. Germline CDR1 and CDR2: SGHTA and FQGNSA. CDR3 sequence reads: CASSSGGAGRLGETQYF. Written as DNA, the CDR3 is TGTGCCAGCAGCTCAGGGGGAGCAGGGCGGTTAGGAGAGACCCAGTACTTC.

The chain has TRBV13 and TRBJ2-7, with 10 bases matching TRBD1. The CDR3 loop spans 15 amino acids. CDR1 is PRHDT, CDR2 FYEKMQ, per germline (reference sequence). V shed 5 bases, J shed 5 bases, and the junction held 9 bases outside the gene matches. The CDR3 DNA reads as TGTGCCAGCAGCCGTCCCGGGACAGGGGAGCACGAGCAGTACTTC. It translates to CASSRPGTGEHEQYF. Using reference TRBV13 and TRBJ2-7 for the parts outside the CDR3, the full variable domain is AAGVIQSPRHLIKEKRETATLKCYPIPRHDTVYWYQQGPGQDPQFLISFYEKMQSDKGSIPDRFSAQQFSDYHSELNMSSLELGDSALYFCASSRPGTGEHEQYFGPGTRLTVT.

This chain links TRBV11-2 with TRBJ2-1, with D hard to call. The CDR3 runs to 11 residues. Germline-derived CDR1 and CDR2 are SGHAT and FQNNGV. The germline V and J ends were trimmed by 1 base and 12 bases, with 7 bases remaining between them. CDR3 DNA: TGTGCCAGCAGCTTAGGAGTACGGCAGTTCTTC. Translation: CASSLGVRQFF.

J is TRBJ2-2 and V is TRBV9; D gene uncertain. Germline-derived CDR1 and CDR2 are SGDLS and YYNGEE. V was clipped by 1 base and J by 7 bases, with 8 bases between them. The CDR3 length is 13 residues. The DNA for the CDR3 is TGTGCCAGCAGCGTATCAGGAATCGGGGAGCTGTTTTTT. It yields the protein CASSVSGIGELFF.

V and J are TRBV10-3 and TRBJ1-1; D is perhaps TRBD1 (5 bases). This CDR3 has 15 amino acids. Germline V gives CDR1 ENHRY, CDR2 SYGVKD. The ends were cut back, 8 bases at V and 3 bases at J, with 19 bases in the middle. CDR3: CAIRKKGEGDTEAFF. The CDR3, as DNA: TGTGCCATCCGAAAAAAGGGTGAAGGGGACACTGAAGCTTTCTTT.

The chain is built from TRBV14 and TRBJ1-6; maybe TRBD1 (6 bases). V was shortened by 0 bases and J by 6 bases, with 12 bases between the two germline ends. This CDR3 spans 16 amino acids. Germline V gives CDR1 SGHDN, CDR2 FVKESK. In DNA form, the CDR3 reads TGTGCCAGCAGCCAAGATTTAGGACAGTTTAATTCACCCCTCCACTTT. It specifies CASSQDLGQFNSPLHF.

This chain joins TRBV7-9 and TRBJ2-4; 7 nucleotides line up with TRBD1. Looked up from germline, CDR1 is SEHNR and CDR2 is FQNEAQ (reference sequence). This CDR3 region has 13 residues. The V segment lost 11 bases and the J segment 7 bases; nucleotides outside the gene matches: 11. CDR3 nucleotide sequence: TGTGCCGTCCAAGACAGGGTTGGTAACATTCAGTACTTC. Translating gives CAVQDRVGNIQYF.

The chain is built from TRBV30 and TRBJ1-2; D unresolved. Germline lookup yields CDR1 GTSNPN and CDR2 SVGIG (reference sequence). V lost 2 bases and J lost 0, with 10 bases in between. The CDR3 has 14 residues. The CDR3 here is CAWSILSANYGYTF. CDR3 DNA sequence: TGTGCCTGGAGTATCCTCTCGGCTAACTATGGCTACACCTTC.

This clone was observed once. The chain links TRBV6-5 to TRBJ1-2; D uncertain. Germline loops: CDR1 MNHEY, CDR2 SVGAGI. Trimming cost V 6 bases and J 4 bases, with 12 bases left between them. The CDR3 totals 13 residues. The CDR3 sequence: CASSSGGLYGYTF. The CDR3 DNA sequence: TGTGCCAGCAGCTCTGGCGGCCTCTATGGCTACACCTTC.

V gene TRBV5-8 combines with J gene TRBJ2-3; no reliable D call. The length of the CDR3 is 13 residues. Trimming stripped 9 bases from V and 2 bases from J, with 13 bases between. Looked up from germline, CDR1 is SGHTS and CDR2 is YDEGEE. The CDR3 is CATGLRHTDTQYF. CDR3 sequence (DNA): TGTGCCACCGGGCTCAGACACACAGATACGCAGTATTTT.